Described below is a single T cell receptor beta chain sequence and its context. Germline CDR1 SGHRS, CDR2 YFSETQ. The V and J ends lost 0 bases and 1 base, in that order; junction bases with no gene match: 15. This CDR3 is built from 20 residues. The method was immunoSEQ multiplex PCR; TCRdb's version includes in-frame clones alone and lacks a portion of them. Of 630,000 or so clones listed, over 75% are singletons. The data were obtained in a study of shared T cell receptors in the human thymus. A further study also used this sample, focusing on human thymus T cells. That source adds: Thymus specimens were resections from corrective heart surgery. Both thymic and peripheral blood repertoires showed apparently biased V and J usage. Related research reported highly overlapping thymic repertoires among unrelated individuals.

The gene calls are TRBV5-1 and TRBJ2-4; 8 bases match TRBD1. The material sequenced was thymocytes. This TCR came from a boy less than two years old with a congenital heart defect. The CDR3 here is CASSLDSGGARKRAKNIQYF. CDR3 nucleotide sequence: TGCGCCAGCAGCTTGGATTCAGGGGGCGCGAGAAAGAGGGCCAAAAACATTCAGTACTTC.